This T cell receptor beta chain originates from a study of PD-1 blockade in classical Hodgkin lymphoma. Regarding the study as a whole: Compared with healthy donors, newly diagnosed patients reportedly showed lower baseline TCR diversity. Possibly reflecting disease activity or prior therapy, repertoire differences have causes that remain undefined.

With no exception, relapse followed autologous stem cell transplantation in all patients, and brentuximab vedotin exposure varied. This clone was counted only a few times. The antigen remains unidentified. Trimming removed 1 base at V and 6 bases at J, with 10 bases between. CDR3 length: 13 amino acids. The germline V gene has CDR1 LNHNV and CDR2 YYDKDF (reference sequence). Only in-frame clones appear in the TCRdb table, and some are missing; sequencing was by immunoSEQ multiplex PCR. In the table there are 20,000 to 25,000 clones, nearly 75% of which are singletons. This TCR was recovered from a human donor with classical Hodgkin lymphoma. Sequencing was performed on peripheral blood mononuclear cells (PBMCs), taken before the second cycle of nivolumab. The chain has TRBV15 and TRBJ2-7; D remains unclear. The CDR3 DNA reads TGTGCCACCAGCAGAGGAGGCGGCGGCGAGCAGTACTTC. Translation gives CATSRGGGGEQYF.